At least ten counts were recorded for the clone carrying this TCR beta chain. Amplification of TCR beta CDR3 regions used RNA as the template. The HTBI primer set was used in a first-round RT-PCR of the TCR CDR3. TCRdb used MiXCR to reprocess the multiplex PCR reads, holding one entry per CDR3 protein. The table records approximately 560,000 distinct CDR3 sequences, 15% to 19% of them present only once. This entry is derived from a study of T cells in Graves' hyperthyroidism and ophthalmopathy. The V end was cut by 1 base, the J end by 7 bases, with 14 bases between. The germline V gene encodes CDR1 DFQATT and CDR2 SNEGSKA (reference sequence). This CDR3 is built from 13 residues.

This receptor was obtained from a woman in her twenties or thirties with Graves' hyperthyroidism. The sequencing input was blood. This chain connects TRBV20-1 to TRBJ2-7; D is ambiguous. CDR3 residues: CSARGATTREQYF. As DNA, the CDR3 is TGCAGTGCTAGAGGTGCAACGACAAGAGAGCAGTACTTC.